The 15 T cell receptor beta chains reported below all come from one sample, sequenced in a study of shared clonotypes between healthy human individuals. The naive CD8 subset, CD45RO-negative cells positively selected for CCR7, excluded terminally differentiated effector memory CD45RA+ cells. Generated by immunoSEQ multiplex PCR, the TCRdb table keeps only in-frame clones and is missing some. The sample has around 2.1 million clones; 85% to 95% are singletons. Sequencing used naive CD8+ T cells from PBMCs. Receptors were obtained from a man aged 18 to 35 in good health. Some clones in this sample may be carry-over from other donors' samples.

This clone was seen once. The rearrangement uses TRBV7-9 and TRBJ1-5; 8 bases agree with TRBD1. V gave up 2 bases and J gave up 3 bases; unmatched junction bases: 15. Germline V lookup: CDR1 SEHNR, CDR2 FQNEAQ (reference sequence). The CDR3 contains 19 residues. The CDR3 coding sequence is TGTGCCAGCAGCTTATATATTCTGGGGCGGGACAGGAACAATCAGCCCCAGCATTTT. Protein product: CASSLYILGRDRNNQPQHF.

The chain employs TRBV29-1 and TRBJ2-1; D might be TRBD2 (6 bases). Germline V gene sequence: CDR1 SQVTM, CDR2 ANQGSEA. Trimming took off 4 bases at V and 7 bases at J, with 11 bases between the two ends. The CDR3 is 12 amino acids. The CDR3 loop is CSVGGIGNEQFF. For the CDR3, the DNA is TGCAGCGTTGGCGGGATCGGTAATGAGCAGTTCTTC.

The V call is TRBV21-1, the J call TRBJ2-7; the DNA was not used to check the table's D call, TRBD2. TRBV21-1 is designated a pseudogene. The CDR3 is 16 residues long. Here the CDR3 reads CASSKGGGFTPYEQYF. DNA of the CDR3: TGTGCCAGCAGCAAAGGGGGAGGGTTCACCCCCTACGAGCAGTACTTC.

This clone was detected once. This CDR3 reads CASSFLGGAGNEQFF. The CDR3, as DNA: TGCGCCAGCAGCTTCCTAGGGGGGGCCGGTAATGAGCAGTTCTTC. The rearrangement uses TRBV5-1 and TRBJ2-1; TRBD2 might be the D (7 bases). The CDR3 runs 15 residues. V lost 2 bases to trimming and J lost 7 bases, with 16 bases between them. CDR1 and CDR2 from the germline V gene are SGHRS and YFSETQ. Using reference TRBV5-1 and TRBJ2-1 for the parts outside the CDR3, the full variable domain is KAGVTQTPRYLIKTRGQQVTLSCSPISGHRSVSWYQQTPGQGLQFLFEYFSETQRNKGNFPGRFSGRQFSNSRSEMNVSTLELGDSALYLCASSFLGGAGNEQFFGPGTRLTVL.

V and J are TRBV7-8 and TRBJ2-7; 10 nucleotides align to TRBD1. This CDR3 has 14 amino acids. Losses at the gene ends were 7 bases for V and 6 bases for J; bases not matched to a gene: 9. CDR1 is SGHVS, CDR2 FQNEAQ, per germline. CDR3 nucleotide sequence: TGTGCCAGCAACGAGGGTGGGACAGGGGCCGAGCAGTACTTC. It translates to CASNEGGTGAEQYF.

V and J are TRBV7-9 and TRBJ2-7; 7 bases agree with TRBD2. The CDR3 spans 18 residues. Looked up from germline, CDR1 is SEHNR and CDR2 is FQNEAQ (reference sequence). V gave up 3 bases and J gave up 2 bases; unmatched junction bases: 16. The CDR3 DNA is TGTGCCAGCAGCTTTTTTGGGGATAGCGGGCAGGGAACCTACGAGCAGTACTTC. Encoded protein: CASSFFGDSGQGTYEQYF.

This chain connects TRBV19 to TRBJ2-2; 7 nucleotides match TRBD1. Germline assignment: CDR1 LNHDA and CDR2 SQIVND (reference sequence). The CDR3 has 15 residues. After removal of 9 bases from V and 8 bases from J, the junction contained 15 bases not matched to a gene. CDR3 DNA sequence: TGTGCCAGCGACCAGGGGGTACAGACTTCAGGGGAGCTGTTTTTT. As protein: CASDQGVQTSGELFF.

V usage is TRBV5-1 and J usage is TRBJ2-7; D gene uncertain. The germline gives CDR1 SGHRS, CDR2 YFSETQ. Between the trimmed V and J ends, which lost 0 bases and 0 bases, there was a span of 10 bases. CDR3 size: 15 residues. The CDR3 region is CASSLAIRSSYEQYF. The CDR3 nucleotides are TGCGCCAGCAGCTTGGCAATCAGGAGCTCCTACGAGCAGTACTTC.

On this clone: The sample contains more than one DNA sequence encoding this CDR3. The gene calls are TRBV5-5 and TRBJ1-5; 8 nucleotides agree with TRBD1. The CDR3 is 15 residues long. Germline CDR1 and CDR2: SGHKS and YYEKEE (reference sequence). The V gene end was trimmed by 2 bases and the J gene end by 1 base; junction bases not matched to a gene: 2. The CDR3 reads CASSFGQGSNQPQHF. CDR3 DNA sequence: TGTGCCAGCAGCTTCGGACAGGGAAGCAATCAGCCCCAGCATTTT.

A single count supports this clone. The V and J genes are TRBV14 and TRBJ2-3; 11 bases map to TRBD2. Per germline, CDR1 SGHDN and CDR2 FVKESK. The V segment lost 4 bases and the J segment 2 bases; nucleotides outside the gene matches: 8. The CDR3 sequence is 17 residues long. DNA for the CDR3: TGTGCCAGCAGCCCAAGACTAGCGGGACTCTACACAGATACGCAGTATTTT. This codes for CASSPRLAGLYTDTQYF.

DNA for the CDR3: TGTGCCAGCAGCAGCCGTGGGGGGGATCTCTCTGGAAACACCATATATTTT. It encodes CASSSRGGDLSGNTIYF. The chain recombines TRBV9 with TRBJ1-3; D might be TRBD1 (5 bases). The V gene's germline CDR1 is SGDLS and CDR2 YYNGEE. Trimming took off 4 bases at V and 0 bases at J, with 17 bases between the two ends. This CDR3 is 17 amino acids long.

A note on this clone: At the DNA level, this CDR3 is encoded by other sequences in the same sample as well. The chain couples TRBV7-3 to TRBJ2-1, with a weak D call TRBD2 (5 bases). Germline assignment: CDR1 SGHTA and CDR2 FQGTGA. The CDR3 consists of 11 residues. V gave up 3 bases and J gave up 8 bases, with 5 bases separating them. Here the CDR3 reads CASSFGDEQFF. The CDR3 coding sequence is TGTGCCAGCAGCTTCGGGGATGAGCAGTTCTTC.

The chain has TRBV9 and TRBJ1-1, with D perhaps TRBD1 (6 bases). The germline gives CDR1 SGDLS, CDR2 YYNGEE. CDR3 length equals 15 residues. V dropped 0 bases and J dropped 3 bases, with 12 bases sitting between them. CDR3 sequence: CASSVVHREDTEAFF. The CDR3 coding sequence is TGTGCCAGCAGCGTAGTTCACAGGGAGGACACTGAAGCTTTCTTT. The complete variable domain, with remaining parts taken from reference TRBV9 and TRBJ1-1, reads DSGVTQTPKHLITATGQRVTLRCSPRSGDLSVYWYQQSLDQGLQFLIQYYNGEERAKGNILERFSAQQFPDLHSELNLSSLELGDSALYFCASSVVHREDTEAFFGQGTRLTVV.

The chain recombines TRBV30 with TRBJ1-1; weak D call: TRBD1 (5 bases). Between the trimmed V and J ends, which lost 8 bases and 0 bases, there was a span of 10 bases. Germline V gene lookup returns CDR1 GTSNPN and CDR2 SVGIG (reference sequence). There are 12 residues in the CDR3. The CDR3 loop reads CAHRDLNTEAFF. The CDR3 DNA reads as TGTGCCCATAGGGACTTGAACACTGAAGCTTTCTTT.

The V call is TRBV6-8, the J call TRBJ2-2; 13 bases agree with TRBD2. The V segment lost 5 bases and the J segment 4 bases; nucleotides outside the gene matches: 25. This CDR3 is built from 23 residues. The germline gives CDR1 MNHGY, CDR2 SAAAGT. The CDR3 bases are TGTGCCAGCAGTAGGGCCAGGCCACTACCGGGACTAGCGGGAAGGGGTCCCACCGGGGAGCTGTTTTTT. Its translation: CASSRARPLPGLAGRGPTGELFF.